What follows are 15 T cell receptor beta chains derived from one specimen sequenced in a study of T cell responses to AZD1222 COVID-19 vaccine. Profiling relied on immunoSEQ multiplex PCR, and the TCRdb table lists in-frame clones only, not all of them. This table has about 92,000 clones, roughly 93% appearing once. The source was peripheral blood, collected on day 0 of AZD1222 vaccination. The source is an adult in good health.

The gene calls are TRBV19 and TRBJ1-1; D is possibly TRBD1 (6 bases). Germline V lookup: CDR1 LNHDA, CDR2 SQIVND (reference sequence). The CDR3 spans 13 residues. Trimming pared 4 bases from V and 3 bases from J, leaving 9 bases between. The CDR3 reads CASSRQADTEAFF. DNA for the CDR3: TGTGCCAGTAGTAGACAGGCTGACACTGAAGCTTTCTTT.

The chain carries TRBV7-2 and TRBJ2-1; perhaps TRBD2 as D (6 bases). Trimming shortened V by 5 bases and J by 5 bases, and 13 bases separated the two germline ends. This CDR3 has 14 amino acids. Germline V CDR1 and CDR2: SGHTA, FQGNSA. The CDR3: CASSIAGTHNEQFF. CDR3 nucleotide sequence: TGTGCCAGCAGCATCGCCGGGACTCACAATGAGCAGTTCTTC.

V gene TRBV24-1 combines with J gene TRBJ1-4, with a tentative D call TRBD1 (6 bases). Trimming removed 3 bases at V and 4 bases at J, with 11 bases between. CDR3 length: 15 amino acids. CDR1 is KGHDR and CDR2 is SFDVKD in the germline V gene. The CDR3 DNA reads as TGTGCCACCAGTGATGGGACAATGAATAATGAAAAACTGTTTTTT. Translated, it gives CATSDGTMNNEKLFF.

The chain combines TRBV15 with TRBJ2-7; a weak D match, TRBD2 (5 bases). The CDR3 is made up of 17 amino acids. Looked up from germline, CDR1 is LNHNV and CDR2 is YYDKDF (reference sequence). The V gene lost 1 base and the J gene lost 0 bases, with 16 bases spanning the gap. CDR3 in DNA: TGTGCCACCAGCAGAGGGTTCGAGGCGGGTTACTCCTACGAGCAGTACTTC. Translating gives CATSRGFEAGYSYEQYF.

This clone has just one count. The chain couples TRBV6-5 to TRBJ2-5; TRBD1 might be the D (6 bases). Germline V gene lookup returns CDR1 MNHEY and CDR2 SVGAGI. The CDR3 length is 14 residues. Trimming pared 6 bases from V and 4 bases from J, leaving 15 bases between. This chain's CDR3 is CASRPTGIRETQYF. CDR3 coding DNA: TGTGCCAGCAGACCAACAGGGATTCGAGAGACCCAGTACTTC.

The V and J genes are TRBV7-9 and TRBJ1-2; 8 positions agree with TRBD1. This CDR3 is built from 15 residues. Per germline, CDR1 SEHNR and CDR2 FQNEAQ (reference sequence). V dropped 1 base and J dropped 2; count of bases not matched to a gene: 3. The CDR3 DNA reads TGTGCCAGCAGCTTAGTGGACAGGGTGAACTATGGCTACACCTTC. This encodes CASSLVDRVNYGYTF.

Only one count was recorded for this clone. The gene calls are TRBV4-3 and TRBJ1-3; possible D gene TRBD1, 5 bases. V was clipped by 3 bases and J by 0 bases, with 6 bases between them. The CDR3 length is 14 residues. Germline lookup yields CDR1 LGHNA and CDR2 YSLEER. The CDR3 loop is CASSHTGSGNTIYF. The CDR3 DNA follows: TGCGCCAGCAGCCACACAGGCTCTGGAAACACCATATATTTT.

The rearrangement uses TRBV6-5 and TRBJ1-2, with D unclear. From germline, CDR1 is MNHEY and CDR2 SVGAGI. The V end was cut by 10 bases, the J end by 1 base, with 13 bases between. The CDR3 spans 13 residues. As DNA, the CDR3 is TGTGCCACTACGGGGAGAATTAACTATGGCTACACCTTC. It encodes CATTGRINYGYTF.

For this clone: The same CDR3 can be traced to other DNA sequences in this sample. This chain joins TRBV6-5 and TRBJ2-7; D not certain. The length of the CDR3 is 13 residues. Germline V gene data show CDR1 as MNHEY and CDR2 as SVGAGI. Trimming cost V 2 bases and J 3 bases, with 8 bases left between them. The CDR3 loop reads CASSYGVSYEQYF. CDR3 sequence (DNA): TGTGCCAGCAGTTACGGTGTTAGCTACGAGCAGTACTTC.

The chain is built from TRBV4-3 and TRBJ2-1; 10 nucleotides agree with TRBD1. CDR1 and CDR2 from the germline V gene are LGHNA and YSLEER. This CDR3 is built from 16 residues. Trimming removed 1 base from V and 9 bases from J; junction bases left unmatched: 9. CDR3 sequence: CASSQATGTGDGEQFF. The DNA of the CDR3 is TGCGCCAGCAGCCAAGCTACCGGGACAGGGGATGGTGAGCAGTTCTTC.

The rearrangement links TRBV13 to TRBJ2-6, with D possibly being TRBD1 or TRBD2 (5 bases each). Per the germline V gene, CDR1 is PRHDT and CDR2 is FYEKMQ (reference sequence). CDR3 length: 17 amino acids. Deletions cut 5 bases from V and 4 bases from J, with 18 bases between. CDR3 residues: CASSISGWGLGANVLTF. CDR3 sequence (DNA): TGTGCCAGCAGCATAAGCGGATGGGGGTTGGGGGCCAACGTCCTGACTTTC.

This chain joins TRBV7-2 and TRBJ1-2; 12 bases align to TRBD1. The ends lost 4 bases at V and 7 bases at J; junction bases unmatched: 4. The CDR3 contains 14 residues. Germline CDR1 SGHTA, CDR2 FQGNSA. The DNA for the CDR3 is TGTGCCAGCAGCTCGGGACAGGGGGCAGGTGGCTACACCTTC. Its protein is CASSSGQGAGGYTF.

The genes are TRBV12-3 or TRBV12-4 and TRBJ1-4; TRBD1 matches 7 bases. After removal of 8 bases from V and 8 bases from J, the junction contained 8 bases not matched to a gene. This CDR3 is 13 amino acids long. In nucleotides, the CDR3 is TGTGCCAGCGGCCGGGACAGAGGGGAAAAACTGTTTTTT. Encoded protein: CASGRDRGEKLFF.

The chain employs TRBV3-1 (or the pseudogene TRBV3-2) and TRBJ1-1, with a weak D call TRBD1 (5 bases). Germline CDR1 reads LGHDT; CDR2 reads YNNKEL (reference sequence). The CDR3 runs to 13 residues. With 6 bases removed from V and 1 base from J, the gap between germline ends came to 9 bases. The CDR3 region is CASRLGENTEAFF. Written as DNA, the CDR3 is TGTGCCAGCAGGTTAGGGGAGAACACTGAAGCTTTCTTT.

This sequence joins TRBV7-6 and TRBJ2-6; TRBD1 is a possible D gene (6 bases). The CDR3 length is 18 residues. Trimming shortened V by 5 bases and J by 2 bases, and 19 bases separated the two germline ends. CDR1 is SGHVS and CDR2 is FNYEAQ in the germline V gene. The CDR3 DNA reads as TGTGCCAGCAGCCCTTACCCAGGGGAGTCCACTGGGGCCAACGTCCTGACTTTC. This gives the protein CASSPYPGESTGANVLTF.